This entry is about one TCR beta chain. The antigen is undetermined. Treg sorting used a CD4+CD25+CD127-/low gate. CDR3 length: 15 amino acids. V was trimmed by 0 bases and J by 6 bases, leaving 9 bases between them. CDR1 is SGHTA, CDR2 FQGNSA, per germline. Points from the study as a whole: Greatest tumor Treg TCR overlap was with tumor naive CD4+ cells. The larger cohort examined one V-J beta rearrangement, not whole repertoires.

Constant-region reverse primers amplified full-length variable regions, followed by semi-nested Nested Universal Primer A PCR. TCRdb itself ran the 5' RACE reads through MiXCR, one entry per CDR3 protein. The data contain 9,000 or so distinct CDR3 sequences, around a third of them singletons. Source material: Tregs sorted from blood. V gene TRBV7-2 combines with J gene TRBJ1-6, with TRBD1 as a possible D gene (6 bases). The receptor was derived from a female donor with breast cancer. Here the CDR3 DNA reads TGTGCCAGCAGCTTAGCACTAGGGGGTAATTCACCCCTCCACTTT. Protein: CASSLALGGNSPLHF.